This TCR beta chain is from a study of Tregs in tolerant kidney transplant recipients. Per germline, CDR1 LNHDA and CDR2 SQIVND (reference sequence). This CDR3 is built from 13 residues. The junction had 3 bases not matched to a gene; V was cut back by 3 bases and J by 8 bases. Here immunoSEQ multiplex PCR was the method, and the copy in TCRdb shows in-frame clones only, minus some. The repertoire holds tens of thousands of clones, with 91% as singletons. Unstimulated Tregs (CD4+CD25+CD127-) and CD4+CD25- non-Tregs were sorted from PBMCs. Thawed PBMCs were rested overnight at 37°C with around 180 IU/ml IL-2 before regulatory T cell sorting.

Material for sequencing was Tregs from blood. The source is a human donor in good health. V is TRBV19 and J is TRBJ1-2; 10 nucleotides line up with TRBD1. The CDR3 nucleotides read TGTGCCAGTAGTATGGGGACAGGGGTCGGCTACACCTTC. It translates to CASSMGTGVGYTF.